Listed below are T cell receptor beta chains from one sample, sequenced in a study of blood T cell repertoires in COVID-19. TCRdb's table, derived via immunoSEQ multiplex PCR, lists solely in-frame clones and lacks some. The sample includes about 190,000 clones, roughly nine tenths of them seen just once. Material for sequencing was peripheral blood. All receptors come from a man in his forties with acute or convalescent COVID-19. The conserved cysteine and the conserved F or W are not part of the CDR3 here. Each record gives: V gene, J gene, CDR3 protein.

>TRBV7-2|TRBJ1-5
ASSLDFNQPQH
>TRBV19|TRBJ2-5
ASSTLAQETQY
>TRBV5-6|TRBJ2-7
ASSLWQGVYEQY
>TRBV6-5|TRBJ1-5
ASSPLRTGGQPQH
>TRBV28|TRBJ2-7
ASSLSRSYEQY
>TRBV7-6|TRBJ2-5
ASSLGPGGEGETQY
>TRBV19|TRBJ1-4
ASSKEGVRSTNEKLF
>TRBV27|TRBJ1-4
ASSSLNPRDRAVGTNEKLF
>TRBV4-1|TRBJ1-2
ASSQDSVYGYT
>TRBV29-1|TRBJ1-4
SVGGQGGEKLF
>TRBV3-1/TRBV3-2|TRBJ2-1
ASSDTGPNEQF
>TRBV18|TRBJ2-3
ASSLLAGGLTDTQY
>TRBV5-8|TRBJ1-1
ASSLRGLGTEAF
>TRBV5-1|TRBJ1-5
ASSPGDRGGSGPQH
>TRBV24-1|TRBJ1-3
ATSVRGRHSRGGNTIY
>TRBV6-5|TRBJ1-2
ASSYPAGQGVYGYT
>TRBV2|TRBJ2-6
ASSRQSSGANVLT